This T cell receptor beta chain was captured by sequencing in a study of blood T cell repertoires in COVID-19. Study-wide background: Samples taken during acute and convalescent COVID-19 were collected in the United States, Italy and Spain.

This CDR3 is built from 10 residues. V was cut by 6 bases and J by 9 bases, with 6 bases left in between. Per germline, CDR1 SNHLY and CDR2 FYNNEI. Original handling: The authors estimated nucleated cell counts from reference gene primer amplification. The protocol was immunoSEQ multiplex PCR, while the TCRdb copy is restricted to in-frame clones and leaves out a portion. The DNA was the basis for D and trimming; V, J and clone size are from that table. The data hold 57,000 or so clones, with 65% to 85% observed a single time. The clonotype originates from a woman older than 75 with active or convalescent COVID-19. Sequenced material: peripheral blood. The chain employs TRBV2 and TRBJ2-1, with D unclear. Here the CDR3 reads CASRNSEQFF. The DNA for the CDR3 is TGTGCCAGCAGAAACAGTGAGCAGTTCTTC.